The present TCR beta chain was sequenced within a study of blood T cell repertoires in COVID-19. The overall study: The analysed material was cDNA or gDNA that came from T cells, B-cell-depleted T cells, or PBMCs.

The method was immunoSEQ multiplex PCR; TCRdb's version includes in-frame clones alone and lacks a portion of them. The sample shows roughly 150,000 clones, around 84% of them seen only once. Germline values: CDR1 SGHAT, CDR2 FQNNGV. The CDR3 has 16 residues. V was clipped by 5 bases and J by 2 bases; unmatched bases: 6. This chain uses TRBV11-2 with TRBJ1-1; 12 positions match TRBD1. The sample taken for sequencing was peripheral blood. This TCR derives from a woman in her forties or fifties in a cohort sampled during active or convalescent COVID-19. CDR3 DNA: TGTGCCAGCAGCCCTCGGGACAGGGGGCGAAACACTGAAGCTTTCTTT. Amino acids: CASSPRDRGRNTEAFF.